This T cell receptor (beta chain) is drawn from a study of cytomegalovirus exposure and HLA in healthy donors. The wider study: An early data release held tens of millions of unique TCRs from HLA-typed donors. Genetic ancestry analysis placed approximately 78% of the roughly 400 donors that were genotyped in the Caucasian-associated cluster. Study-wide findings and caveats: In vitro checks showed that a few CMV-associated chains really do target CMV antigens.

PCR amplification relied on 60 Vbeta primers (plus 13 Jbeta primers). Some clones are missing from TCRdb's copy, which holds only in-frame ones; the method was immunoSEQ multiplex PCR. The sample includes 60,000 to 100,000 clones, around 78% of them seen just once. To note about this clone: What it binds is not known.

Source material: PBMCs. The source is a man aged 35-49 years in good health and CMV-seronegative.

The CDR3 is CASSLDPSMNTEAFF. The CDR3 nucleotides are TGTGCCAGCAGCTTAGACCCTAGTATGAACACTGAAGCTTTCTTT. The chain couples TRBV11-2 to TRBJ1-1; unclear D gene. The V gene lost 0 bases and the J gene lost 0 bases, with 8 bases spanning the gap. CDR1 SGHAT and CDR2 FQNNGV come from the germline V gene. The CDR3 covers 15 residues. The full variable domain, with the rest looked up from reference TRBV11-2 and TRBJ1-1, is EAGVAQSPRYKIIEKRQSVAFWCNPISGHATLYWYQQILGQGPKLLIQFQNNGVVDDSQLPKDRFSAERLKGVDSTLKIQPAKLEDSAVYLCASSLDPSMNTEAFFGQGTRLTVV.